The rows below give T cell receptor beta chains drawn from one sample of a study of blood T cell repertoires in COVID-19. Generated by immunoSEQ multiplex PCR, the TCRdb table keeps only in-frame clones and is missing some. This table holds approximately 210,000 clones, approximately 82% found once. Material for sequencing was peripheral blood. The receptors were sampled from a man aged 50 to 60 with active or convalescent COVID-19. Each CDR3 is given with its conserved first and last residue.

V gene: TRBV9
CDR3 protein: CASSARQGTPLHF

V gene: TRBV4-1
CDR3 protein: CASSQGEGTAYQPQHF

V gene: TRBV11-2
CDR3 protein: CASTPGRERIETQYF

V gene: TRBV7-6
CDR3 protein: CASSPPGGAVGEQYF

V gene: TRBV11-3
CDR3 protein: CASSLRDRGYRDNEQFF

V gene: TRBV27
CDR3 protein: CASSLIKGTGDEKLFF

V gene: TRBV7-9
CDR3 protein: CASSVNRGQAFF

V gene: TRBV3-1/TRBV3-2
CDR3 protein: CASSQHFKSGANVLTF

V gene: TRBV3-1/TRBV3-2
CDR3 protein: CASSQLSSVTDTQYF

V gene: TRBV7-2
CDR3 protein: CASSSRGSWLRGYEQYF

V gene: TRBV20-1
CDR3 protein: CSARDRGEQFF

V gene: TRBV7-2
CDR3 protein: CASSSHSSYEQYF

V gene: TRBV27
CDR3 protein: CASSFGLPGEAFF

V gene: TRBV7-2
CDR3 protein: CASSDRLPRETQYF

V gene: TRBV10-1
CDR3 protein: CASSEGPFVNEQFF

V gene: TRBV28
CDR3 protein: CASRFSGPKGGYTF

V gene: TRBV12-5
CDR3 protein: CASGSLGRGNEAFF

V gene: TRBV14
CDR3 protein: CASSQWTGAYEQYF

V gene: TRBV6-1
CDR3 protein: CASSDRGWNYGYTF

V gene: TRBV9
CDR3 protein: CASSVDQGLRKFYGYTF

V gene: TRBV5-1
CDR3 protein: CASSSGQGNNSPLHF

V gene: TRBV10-3
CDR3 protein: CAISEGWGSGTSTDTQYF

V gene: TRBV6-6
CDR3 protein: CASSSQGAMNTEAFF

V gene: TRBV28
CDR3 protein: CASSLLTANYGYTF

V gene: TRBV29-1
CDR3 protein: CSVEAEMNTEAFF

V gene: TRBV9
CDR3 protein: CASSVKPGQGDDGYTF

V gene: TRBV4-3
CDR3 protein: CASSQDTGYLETQYF

V gene: TRBV3-1/TRBV3-2
CDR3 protein: CASSQEYSPPLHF

V gene: TRBV7-2
CDR3 protein: CASSRDIANYGYTF

V gene: TRBV15
CDR3 protein: CATRSDRGRADTQYF

V gene: TRBV19
CDR3 protein: CASSIEEGMGPTGANVLTF

V gene: TRBV11-2
CDR3 protein: CASSLRSGEMDEQFF

V gene: TRBV6-2/TRBV6-3
CDR3 protein: CASSYTSSSADTQYF

V gene: TRBV9
CDR3 protein: CASSVELVRGDWGYTF

V gene: TRBV2
CDR3 protein: CASSPQGVGYEQYF

V gene: TRBV7-7
CDR3 protein: CASSLGGDSYGEQFF

V gene: TRBV6-5
CDR3 protein: CASSSVLAGGNQPQHF

V gene: TRBV6-5
CDR3 protein: CASRWSGGSDEQYF

V gene: TRBV6-4
CDR3 protein: CASTDPTSRHVETQYF

V gene: TRBV9
CDR3 protein: CASSAWVAGAPGKEQFF

V gene: TRBV2
CDR3 protein: CASVINQRGGTEFF

V gene: TRBV4-1
CDR3 protein: CASSPRDTSYEQYF

V gene: TRBV9
CDR3 protein: CASSPGQRVTNEKLFF

V gene: TRBV5-1
CDR3 protein: CASSLTVPVYGYTF

V gene: TRBV19
CDR3 protein: CASSGTGGNQPQHF

V gene: TRBV7-2
CDR3 protein: CASSSISNEQFF

V gene: TRBV4-1
CDR3 protein: CASSHKHSGRYEQYF

V gene: TRBV18
CDR3 protein: CASSDYQETQYF

V gene: TRBV24-1
CDR3 protein: CATSDLAELNTGELFF

V gene: TRBV6-5
CDR3 protein: CASRLDRANSPLHF

V gene: TRBV19
CDR3 protein: CASSTGRESYGYTF

V gene: TRBV30
CDR3 protein: CATSLGPQQPQHF

V gene: TRBV5-6
CDR3 protein: CASSLGQPGEQYF

V gene: TRBV18
CDR3 protein: CASSGQMNTEAFF

V gene: TRBV5-6
CDR3 protein: CASSDFNSARRYNEQFF

V gene: TRBV15
CDR3 protein: CATSRGQGLGYTF

V gene: TRBV5-1
CDR3 protein: CASSGGTTNEKLFF